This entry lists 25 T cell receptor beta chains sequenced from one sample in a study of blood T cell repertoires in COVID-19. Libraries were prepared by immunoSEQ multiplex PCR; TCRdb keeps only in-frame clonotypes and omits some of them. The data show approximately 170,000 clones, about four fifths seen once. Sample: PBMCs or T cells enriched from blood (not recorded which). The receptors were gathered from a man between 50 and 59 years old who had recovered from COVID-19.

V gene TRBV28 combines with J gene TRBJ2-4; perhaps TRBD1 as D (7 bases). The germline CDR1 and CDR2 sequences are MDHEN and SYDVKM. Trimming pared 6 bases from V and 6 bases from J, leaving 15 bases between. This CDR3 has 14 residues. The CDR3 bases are TGTGCCAGCAGGGGGGGACAGTTGAGAAACATTCAGTACTTC. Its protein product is CASRGGQLRNIQYF.

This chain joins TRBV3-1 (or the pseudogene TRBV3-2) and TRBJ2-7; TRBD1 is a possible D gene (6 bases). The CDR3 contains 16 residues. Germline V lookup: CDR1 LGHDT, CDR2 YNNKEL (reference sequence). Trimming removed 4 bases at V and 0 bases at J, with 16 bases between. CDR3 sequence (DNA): TGTGCCAGCAGCCCCGTGGGTCAGGGGCTCTCCTACGAGCAGTACTTC. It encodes CASSPVGQGLSYEQYF.

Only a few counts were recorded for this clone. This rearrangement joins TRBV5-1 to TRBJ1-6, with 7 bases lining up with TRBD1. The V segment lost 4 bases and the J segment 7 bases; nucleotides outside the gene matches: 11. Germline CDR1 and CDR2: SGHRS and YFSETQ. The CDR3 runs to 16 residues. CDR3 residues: CASSLMPGTENSPLHF. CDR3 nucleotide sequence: TGCGCCAGCAGCCTGATGCCCGGGACAGAGAATTCACCCCTCCACTTT.

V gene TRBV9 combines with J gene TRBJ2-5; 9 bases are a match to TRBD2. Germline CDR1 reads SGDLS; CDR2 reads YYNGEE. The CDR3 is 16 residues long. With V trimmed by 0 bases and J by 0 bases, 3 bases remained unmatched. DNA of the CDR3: TGTGCCAGCAGCGTAGGTCTAGCGGGGTACCAAGAGACCCAGTACTTC. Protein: CASSVGLAGYQETQYF. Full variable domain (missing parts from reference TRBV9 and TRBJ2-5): DSGVTQTPKHLITATGQRVTLRCSPRSGDLSVYWYQQSLDQGLQFLIQYYNGEERAKGNILERFSAQQFPDLHSELNLSSLELGDSALYFCASSVGLAGYQETQYFGPGTRLLVL.

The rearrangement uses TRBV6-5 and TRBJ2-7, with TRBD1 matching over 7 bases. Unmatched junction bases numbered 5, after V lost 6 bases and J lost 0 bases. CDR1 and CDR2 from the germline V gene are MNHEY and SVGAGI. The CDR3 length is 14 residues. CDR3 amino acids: CASRKGQISYEQYF. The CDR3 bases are TGTGCCAGCAGGAAGGGACAGATCTCCTACGAGCAGTACTTC.

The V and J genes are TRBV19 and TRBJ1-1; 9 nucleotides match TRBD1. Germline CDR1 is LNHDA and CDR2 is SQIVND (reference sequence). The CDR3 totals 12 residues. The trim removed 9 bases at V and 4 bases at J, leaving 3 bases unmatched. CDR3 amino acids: CASRQGGTEAFF. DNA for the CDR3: TGTGCCAGCAGACAGGGGGGCACTGAAGCTTTCTTT.

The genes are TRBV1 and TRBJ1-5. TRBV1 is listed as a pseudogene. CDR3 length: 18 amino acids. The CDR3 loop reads CTSNVKVRRGPQWQPQHF. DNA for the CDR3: TGCACCAGCAACGTGAAAGTCCGGAGGGGCCCTCAATGGCAGCCCCAGCATTTT.

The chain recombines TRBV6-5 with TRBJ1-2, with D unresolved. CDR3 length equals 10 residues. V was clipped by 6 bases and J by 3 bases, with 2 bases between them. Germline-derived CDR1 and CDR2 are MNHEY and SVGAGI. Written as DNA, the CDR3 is TGTGCCAGCAGCGACTATGGCTACACCTTC. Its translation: CASSDYGYTF.

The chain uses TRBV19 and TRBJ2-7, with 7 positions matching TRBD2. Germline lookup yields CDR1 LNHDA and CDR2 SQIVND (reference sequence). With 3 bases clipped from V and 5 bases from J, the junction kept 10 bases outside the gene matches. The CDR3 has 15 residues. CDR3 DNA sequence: TGTGCCAGTAGTATCCGGGACTACGGGGGTGACGAGCAGTACTTC. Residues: CASSIRDYGGDEQYF.

CDR3 nucleotide sequence: TGTGCCAGCAGCTTAGGATCTAGCGGGGGATTCAACGAGCAGTACTTC. Its protein is CASSLGSSGGFNEQYF. The genes are TRBV7-9 and TRBJ2-7; 10 nucleotides align to TRBD2. CDR1 and CDR2 from the germline V gene are SEHNR and FQNEAQ (reference sequence). Trimming removed 1 base from V and 5 bases from J; junction bases left unmatched: 8. The CDR3 is 16 residues long.

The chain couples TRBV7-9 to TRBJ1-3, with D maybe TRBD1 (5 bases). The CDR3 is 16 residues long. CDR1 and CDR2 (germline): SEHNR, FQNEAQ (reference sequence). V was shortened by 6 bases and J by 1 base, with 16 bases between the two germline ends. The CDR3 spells CASSQTTGGSGNTIYF. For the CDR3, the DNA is TGTGCCAGCAGTCAGACCACCGGGGGGTCTGGAAACACCATATATTTT.

The CDR3 DNA reads TGTGCCAGCAGAGGGACAGAAACGCCGAACACTGAAGCTTTCTTT. It is translated as CASRGTETPNTEAFF. This chain links TRBV7-9 with TRBJ1-1; 7 nucleotides line up with TRBD1. CDR3 length equals 15 residues. Germline CDR1 and CDR2: SEHNR and FQNEAQ (reference sequence). The ends lost 6 bases at V and 1 base at J; junction bases unmatched: 8.

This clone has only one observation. CDR3 sequence: CASSIPSQETQYF. CDR3 sequence (DNA): TGTGCCAGTAGTATACCCTCTCAAGAGACCCAGTACTTC. This chain connects TRBV19 to TRBJ2-5; no reliable D call. Germline lookup yields CDR1 LNHDA and CDR2 SQIVND (reference sequence). The CDR3 spans 13 residues. Trimming pared 2 bases from V and 2 bases from J, leaving 6 bases between.

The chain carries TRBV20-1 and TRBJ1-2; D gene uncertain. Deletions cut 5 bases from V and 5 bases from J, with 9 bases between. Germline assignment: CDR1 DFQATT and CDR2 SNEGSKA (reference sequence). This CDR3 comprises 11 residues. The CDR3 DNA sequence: TGCAGTGCTTCTCGGGGATATGGCTACACCTTC. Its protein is CSASRGYGYTF.

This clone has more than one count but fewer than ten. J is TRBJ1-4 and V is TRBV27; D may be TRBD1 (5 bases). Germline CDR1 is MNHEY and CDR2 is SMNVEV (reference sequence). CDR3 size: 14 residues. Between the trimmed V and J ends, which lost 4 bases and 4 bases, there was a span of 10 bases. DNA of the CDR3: TGTGCCAGCAGTTCGGCAGGGTTTAATGAAAAACTGTTTTTT. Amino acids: CASSSAGFNEKLFF.

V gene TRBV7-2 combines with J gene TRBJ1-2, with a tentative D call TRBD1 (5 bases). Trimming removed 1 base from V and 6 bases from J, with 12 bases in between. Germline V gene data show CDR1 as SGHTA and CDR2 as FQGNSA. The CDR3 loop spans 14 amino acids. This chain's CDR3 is CASSLERPRDGYTF. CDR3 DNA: TGTGCCAGCAGCTTAGAGCGCCCCAGGGATGGCTACACCTTC.

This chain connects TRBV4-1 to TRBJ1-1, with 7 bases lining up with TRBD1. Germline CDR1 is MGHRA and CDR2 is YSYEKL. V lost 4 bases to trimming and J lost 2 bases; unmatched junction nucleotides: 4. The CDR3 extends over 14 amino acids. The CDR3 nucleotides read TGCGCCAGCAGCCCATACAGGGGAAACACTGAAGCTTTCTTT. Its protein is CASSPYRGNTEAFF.

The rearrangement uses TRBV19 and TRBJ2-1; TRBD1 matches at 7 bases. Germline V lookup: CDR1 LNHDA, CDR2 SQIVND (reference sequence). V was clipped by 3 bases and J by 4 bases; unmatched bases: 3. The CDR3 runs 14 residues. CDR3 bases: TGTGCCAGTAGTATCGACAGGGTTTACAATGAGCAGTTCTTC. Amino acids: CASSIDRVYNEQFF.

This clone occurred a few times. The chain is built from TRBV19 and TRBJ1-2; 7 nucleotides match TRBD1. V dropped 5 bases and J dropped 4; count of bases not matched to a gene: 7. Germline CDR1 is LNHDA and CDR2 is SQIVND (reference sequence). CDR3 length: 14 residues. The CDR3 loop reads CASSPSDRAYGYTF. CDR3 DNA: TGTGCCAGTAGTCCCTCCGACAGGGCCTATGGCTACACCTTC.

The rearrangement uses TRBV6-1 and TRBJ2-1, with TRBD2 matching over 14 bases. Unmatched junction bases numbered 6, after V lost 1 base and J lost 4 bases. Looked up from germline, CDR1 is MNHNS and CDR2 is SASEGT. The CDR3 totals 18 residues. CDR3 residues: CASSEEGRTSGGYNEQFF. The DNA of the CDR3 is TGTGCCAGCAGTGAAGAAGGCCGGACTAGCGGGGGGTACAATGAGCAGTTCTTC.

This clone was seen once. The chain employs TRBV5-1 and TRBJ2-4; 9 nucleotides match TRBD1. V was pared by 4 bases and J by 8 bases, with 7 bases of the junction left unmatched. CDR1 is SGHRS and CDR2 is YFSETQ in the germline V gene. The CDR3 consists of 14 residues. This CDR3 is CASSPGTGRDIQYF. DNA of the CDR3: TGCGCCAGCAGCCCAGGGACAGGGAGAGACATTCAGTACTTC.

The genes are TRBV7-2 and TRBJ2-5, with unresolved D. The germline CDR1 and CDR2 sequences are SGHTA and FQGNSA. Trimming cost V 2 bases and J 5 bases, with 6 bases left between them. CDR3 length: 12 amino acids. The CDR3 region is CASSLNIETQYF. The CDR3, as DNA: TGTGCCAGCAGCTTAAACATTGAGACCCAGTACTTC.

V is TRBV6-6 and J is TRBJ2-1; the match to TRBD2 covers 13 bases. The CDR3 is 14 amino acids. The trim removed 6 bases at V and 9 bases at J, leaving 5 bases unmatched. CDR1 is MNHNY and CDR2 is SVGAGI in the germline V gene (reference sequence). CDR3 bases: TGTGCCAGCAGGGTTACTAGCGGGGGGGCTGAGCAGTTCTTC. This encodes CASRVTSGGAEQFF.

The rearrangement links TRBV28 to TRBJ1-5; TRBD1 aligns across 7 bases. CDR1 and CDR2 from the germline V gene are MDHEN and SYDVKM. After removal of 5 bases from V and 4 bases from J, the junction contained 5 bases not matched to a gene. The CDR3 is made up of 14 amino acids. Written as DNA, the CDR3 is TGTGCCAGCAGTCCCCAGGGGGGTAATCAGCCCCAGCATTTT. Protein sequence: CASSPQGGNQPQHF. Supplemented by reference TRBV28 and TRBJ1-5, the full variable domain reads DVKVTQSSRYLVKRTGEKVFLECVQDMDHENMFWYRQDPGLGLRLIYFSYDVKMKEKGDIPEGYSVSREKKERFSLILESASTNQTSMYLCASSPQGGNQPQHFGDGTRLSIL.

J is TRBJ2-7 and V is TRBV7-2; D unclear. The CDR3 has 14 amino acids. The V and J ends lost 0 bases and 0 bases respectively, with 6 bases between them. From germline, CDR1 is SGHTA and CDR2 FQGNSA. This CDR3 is CASSLAVNSYEQYF. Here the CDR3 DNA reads TGTGCCAGCAGCTTAGCCGTAAACTCCTACGAGCAGTACTTC.